This T cell receptor beta chain came from a study of tumor-infiltrating lymphocytes in primary liver carcinoma. Across the whole study: Spanning 30 to 69 years of age, the patients were men and women. Spanning 4.2 to 10 cm, the tumors were T1-T3 N0M0.

As regards this clonotype: Germline and junction disagree at one end, which may indicate a read error.

The study co-extracted DNA and RNA from about 19-30 mg of unsorted bulk tissue. Five separate regions of each tumor underwent sampling. All tumor samples contained more than 80% viable tumor cells. Total RNA amounting to roughly 480 ng was the source from which TCR beta cDNA was made with a constant-region primer. Construction of TCR beta libraries relied on three successive nested multiplex PCR rounds employing slightly modified ARM-PCR. TCRdb used MiXCR to reprocess the multiplex PCR reads, holding one entry per CDR3 protein. The table lists about 22,000 distinct CDR3 sequences, approximately 80% of them singletons. The sequence came from a woman in her 30s with primary liver carcinoma and hepatitis B virus infection. What was sequenced was liver tumor tissue from sampling region 2. The subset here: tumor region T2, inferior pole.

The CDR3 is CASSVRDKGRKRWSNTEVFF. CDR3 sequence (DNA): TGTGCCAGCAGCGTTCGGGACAAGGGGCGCAAGAGGTGGAGTAACACTGAAGTTTTCTTT. V is TRBV11-2 and J is TRBJ1-1, with D possibly being TRBD1 (6 bases). CDR1 is SGHAT, CDR2 FQNNGV, per germline. The CDR3 length is 20 residues. Based on the CDR3 plus reference TRBV11-2 and TRBJ1-1, the full variable domain is EAGVAQSPRYKIIEKRQSVAFWCNPISGHATLYWYQQILGQGPKLLIQFQNNGVVDDSQLPKDRFSAERLKGVDSTLKIQPAKLEDSAVYLCASSVRDKGRKRWSNTEVFFGQGTRLTVV.